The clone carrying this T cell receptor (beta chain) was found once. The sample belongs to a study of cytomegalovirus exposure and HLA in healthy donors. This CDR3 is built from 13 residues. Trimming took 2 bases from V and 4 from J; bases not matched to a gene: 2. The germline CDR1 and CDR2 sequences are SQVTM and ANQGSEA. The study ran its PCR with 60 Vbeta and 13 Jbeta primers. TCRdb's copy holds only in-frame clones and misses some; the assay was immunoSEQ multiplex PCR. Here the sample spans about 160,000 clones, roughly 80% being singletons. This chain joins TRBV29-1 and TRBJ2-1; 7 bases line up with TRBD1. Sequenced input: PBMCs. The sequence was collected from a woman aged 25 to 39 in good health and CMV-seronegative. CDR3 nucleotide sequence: TGCAGCGTTGAAATACAGGGGTACAATGAGCAGTTCTTC. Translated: CSVEIQGYNEQFF.